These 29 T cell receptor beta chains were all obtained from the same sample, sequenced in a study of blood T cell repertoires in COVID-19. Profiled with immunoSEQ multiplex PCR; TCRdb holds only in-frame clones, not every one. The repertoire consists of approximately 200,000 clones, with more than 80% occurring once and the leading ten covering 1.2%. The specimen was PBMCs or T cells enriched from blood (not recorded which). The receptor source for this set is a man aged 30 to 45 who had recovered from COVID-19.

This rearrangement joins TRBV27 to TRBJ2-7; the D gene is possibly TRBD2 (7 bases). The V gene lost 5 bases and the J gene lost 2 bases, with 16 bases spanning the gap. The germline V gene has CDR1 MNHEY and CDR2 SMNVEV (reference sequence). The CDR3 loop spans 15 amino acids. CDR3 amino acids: CASSPGGRGPYEQYF. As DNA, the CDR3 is TGTGCCAGCAGTCCCGGGGGGCGGGGCCCCTACGAGCAGTACTTC.

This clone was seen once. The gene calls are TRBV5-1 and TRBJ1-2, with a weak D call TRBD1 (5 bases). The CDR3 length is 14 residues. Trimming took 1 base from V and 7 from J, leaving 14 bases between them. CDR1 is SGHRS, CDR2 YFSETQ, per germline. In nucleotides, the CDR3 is TGCGCCAGCAGCTTGTCGCAGGGCGTCTCTGGCTACACCTTC. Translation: CASSLSQGVSGYTF.

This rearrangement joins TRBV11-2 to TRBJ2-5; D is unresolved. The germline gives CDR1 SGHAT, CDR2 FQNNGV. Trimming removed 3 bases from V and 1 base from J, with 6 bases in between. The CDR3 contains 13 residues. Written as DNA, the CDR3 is TGTGCCAGCAGCTTCTCAGGCCAAGAGACCCAGTACTTC. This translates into CASSFSGQETQYF.

CDR3 protein: CASSYSTERGVSEQYF. The DNA for the CDR3 is TGTGCCAGCAGTTACTCGACGGAGCGGGGAGTTTCCGAGCAGTACTTC. The rearrangement joins TRBV6-2 or TRBV6-3 to TRBJ2-7; 7 bases match TRBD2. The CDR3 length is 16 residues. Trimming removed 0 bases from V and 6 bases from J; junction bases left unmatched: 11. The germline CDR1 and CDR2 sequences are MNHEY and SVGEGT.

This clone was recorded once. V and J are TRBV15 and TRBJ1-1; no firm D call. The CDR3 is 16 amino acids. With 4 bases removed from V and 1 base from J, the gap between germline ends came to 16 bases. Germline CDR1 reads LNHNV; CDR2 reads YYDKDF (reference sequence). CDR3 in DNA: TGTGCCACCAGCAAGAATGTTCGGCGACAGAACACTGAAGCTTTCTTT. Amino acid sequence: CATSKNVRRQNTEAFF.

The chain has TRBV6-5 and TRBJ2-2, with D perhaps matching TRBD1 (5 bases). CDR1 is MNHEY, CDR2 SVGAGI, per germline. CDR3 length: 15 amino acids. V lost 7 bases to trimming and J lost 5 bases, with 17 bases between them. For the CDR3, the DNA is TGTGCCAGCACGTGGGCAGGGATAAAGACCGGGGAGCTGTTTTTT. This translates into CASTWAGIKTGELFF.

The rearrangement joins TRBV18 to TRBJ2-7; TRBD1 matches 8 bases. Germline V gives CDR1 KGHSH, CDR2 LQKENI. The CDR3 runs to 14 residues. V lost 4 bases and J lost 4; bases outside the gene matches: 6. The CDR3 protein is CASSQSGGRYEQYF. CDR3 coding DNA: TGTGCCAGCTCACAATCAGGGGGCAGGTACGAGCAGTACTTC.

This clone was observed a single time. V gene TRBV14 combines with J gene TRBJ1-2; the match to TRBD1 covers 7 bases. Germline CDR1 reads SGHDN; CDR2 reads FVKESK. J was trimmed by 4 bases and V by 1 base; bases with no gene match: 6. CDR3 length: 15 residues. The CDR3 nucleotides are TGTGCCAGCAGCCAAGTGGCAACAGGGGTCTATGGCTACACCTTC. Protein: CASSQVATGVYGYTF.

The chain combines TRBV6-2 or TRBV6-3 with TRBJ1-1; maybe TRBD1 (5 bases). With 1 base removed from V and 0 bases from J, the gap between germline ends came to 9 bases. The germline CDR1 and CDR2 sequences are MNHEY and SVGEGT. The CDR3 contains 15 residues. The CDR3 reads CASSYFRGLNTEAFF. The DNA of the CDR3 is TGTGCCAGCAGTTACTTTAGGGGCCTGAACACTGAAGCTTTCTTT.

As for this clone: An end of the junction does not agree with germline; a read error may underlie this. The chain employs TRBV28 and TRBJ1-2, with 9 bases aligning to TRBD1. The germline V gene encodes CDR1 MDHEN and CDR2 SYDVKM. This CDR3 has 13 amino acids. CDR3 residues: CASTGTGNYGYTF. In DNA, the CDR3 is TGTGCAAGCACCGGGACAGGGAACTATGGCTACACCTTC.

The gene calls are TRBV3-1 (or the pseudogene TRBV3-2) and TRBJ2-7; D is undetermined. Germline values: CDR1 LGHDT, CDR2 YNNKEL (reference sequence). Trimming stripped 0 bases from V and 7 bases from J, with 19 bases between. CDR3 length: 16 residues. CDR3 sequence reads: CASSQELTRGSSEQYF. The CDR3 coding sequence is TGTGCCAGCAGCCAAGAACTAACACGAGGCTCCTCGGAGCAGTACTTC.

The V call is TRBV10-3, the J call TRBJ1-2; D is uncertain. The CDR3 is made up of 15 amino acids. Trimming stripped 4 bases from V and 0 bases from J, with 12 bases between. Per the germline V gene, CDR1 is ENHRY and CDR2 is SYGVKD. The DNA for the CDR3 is TGTGCCATCAGTGGTCCGGGTACAACTAACTATGGCTACACCTTC. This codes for CAISGPGTTNYGYTF.

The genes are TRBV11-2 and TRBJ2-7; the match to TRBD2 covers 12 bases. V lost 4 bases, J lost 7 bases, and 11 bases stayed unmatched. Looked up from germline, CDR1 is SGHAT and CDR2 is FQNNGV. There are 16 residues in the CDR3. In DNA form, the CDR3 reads TGTGCCAGCAGCTCCAGACTAGCGGGAGAATCGAGGGAGCAGTACTTC. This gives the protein CASSSRLAGESREQYF.

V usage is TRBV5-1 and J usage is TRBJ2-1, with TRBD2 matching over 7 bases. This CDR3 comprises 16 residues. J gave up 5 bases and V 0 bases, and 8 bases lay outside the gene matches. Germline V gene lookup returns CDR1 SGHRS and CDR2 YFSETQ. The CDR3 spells CASSLVGGGGHNEQFF. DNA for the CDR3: TGCGCCAGCAGCTTGGTCGGCGGGGGAGGGCACAATGAGCAGTTCTTC.

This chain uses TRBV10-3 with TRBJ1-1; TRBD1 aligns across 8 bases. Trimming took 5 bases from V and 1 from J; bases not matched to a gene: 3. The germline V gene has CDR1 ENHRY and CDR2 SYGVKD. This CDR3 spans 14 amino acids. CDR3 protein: CAISPGTGNTEAFF. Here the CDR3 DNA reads TGTGCCATCAGTCCCGGGACAGGGAACACTGAAGCTTTCTTT.

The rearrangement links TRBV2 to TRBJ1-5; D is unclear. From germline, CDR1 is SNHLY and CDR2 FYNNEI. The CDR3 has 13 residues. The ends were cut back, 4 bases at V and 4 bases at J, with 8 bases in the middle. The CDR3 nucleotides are TGTGCCAGCAGTGGATGGGAGAATCAGCCCCAGCATTTT. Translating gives CASSGWENQPQHF.

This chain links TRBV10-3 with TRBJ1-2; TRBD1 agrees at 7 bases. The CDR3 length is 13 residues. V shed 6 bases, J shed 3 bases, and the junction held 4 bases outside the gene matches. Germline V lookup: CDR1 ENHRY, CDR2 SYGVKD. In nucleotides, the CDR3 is TGTGCCATCAGGGACAGGTCAGACTATGGCTACACCTTC. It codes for CAIRDRSDYGYTF.

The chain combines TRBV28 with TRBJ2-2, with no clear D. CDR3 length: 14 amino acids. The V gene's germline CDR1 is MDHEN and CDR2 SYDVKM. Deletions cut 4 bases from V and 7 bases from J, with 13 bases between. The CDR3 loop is CASSSVPSGGELFF. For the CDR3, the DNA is TGTGCCAGCAGTTCGGTCCCGTCGGGCGGGGAGCTGTTTTTT.

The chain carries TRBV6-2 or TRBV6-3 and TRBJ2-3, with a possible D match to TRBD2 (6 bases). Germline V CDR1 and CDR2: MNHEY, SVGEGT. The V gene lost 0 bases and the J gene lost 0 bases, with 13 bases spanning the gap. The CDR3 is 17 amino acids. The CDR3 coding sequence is TGTGCCAGCAGTTACTCGAGGCGCGGGGTAAGCACAGATACGCAGTATTTT. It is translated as CASSYSRRGVSTDTQYF.

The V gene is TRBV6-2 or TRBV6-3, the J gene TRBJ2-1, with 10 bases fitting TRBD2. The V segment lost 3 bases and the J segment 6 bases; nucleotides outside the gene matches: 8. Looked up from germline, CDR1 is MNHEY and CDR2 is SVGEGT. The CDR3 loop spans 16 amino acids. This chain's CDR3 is CASSYTGTSEGNEQFF. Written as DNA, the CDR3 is TGTGCCAGCAGTTATACGGGGACTAGCGAAGGCAATGAGCAGTTCTTC.

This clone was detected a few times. The CDR3 loop is CASSQDGDSGSTDTQYF. The CDR3 DNA sequence: TGCGCCAGCAGCCAAGACGGAGATAGCGGGAGCACAGATACGCAGTATTTT. V and J are TRBV4-1 and TRBJ2-3; 7 bases agree with TRBD2. V was clipped by 0 bases and J by 0 bases; unmatched bases: 6. Germline CDR1 and CDR2: MGHRA and YSYEKL. CDR3 length: 17 amino acids.

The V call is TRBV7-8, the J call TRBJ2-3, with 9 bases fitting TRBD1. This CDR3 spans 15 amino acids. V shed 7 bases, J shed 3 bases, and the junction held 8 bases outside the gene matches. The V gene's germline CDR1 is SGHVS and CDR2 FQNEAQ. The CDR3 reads CASNDDRGGTDTQYF. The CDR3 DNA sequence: TGTGCCAGCAACGACGACAGGGGGGGAACAGATACGCAGTATTTT.

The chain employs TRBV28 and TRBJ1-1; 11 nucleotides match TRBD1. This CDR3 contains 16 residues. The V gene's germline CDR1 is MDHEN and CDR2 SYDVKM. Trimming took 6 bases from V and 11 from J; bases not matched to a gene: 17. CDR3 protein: CASSRLRGQGALGAFF. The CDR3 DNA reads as TGTGCCAGCAGCCGACTTCGAGGACAGGGGGCACTCGGGGCTTTCTTT.

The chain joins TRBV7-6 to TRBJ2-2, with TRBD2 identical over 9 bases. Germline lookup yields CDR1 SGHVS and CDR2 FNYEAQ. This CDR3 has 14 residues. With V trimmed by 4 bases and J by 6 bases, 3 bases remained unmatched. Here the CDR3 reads CASSSVAGAGELFF. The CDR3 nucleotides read TGTGCCAGCAGCTCGGTAGCGGGAGCCGGGGAGCTGTTTTTT.

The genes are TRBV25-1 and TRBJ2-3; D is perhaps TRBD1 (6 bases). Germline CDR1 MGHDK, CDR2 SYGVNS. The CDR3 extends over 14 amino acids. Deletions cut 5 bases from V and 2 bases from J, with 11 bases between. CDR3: CASSWTANTDTQYF. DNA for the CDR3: TGTGCCAGCAGTTGGACAGCTAACACAGATACGCAGTATTTT.

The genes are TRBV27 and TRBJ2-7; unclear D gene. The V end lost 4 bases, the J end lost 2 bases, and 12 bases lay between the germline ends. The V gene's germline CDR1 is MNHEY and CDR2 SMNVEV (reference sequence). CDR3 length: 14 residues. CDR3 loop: CASSYAPEAYEQYF. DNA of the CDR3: TGTGCCAGCAGTTATGCTCCCGAGGCCTACGAGCAGTACTTC.

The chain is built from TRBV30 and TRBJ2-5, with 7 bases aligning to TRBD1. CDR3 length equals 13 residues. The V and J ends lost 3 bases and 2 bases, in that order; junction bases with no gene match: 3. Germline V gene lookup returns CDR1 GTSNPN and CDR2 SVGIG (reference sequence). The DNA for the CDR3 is TGTGCCTGGAGCGACAGGGCGCAAGAGACCCAGTACTTC. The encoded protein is CAWSDRAQETQYF.

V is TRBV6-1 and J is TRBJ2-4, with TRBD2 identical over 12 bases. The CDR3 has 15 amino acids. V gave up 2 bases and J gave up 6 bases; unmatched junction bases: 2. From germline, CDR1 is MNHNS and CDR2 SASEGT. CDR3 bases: TGTGCCAGCAGTGAACTAGCGGGGGGGCTAAACATTCAGTACTTC. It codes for CASSELAGGLNIQYF.

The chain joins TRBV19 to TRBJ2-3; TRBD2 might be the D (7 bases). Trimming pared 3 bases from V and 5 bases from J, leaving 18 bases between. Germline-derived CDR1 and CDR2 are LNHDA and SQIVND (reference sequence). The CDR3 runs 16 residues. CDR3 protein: CASSMKRGVAGDTQYF. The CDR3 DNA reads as TGTGCCAGTAGTATGAAGAGGGGGGTAGCGGGAGATACGCAGTATTTT. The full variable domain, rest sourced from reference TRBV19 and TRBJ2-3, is DGGITQSPKYLFRKEGQNVTLSCEQNLNHDAMYWYRQDPGQGLRLIYYSQIVNDFQKGDIAEGYSVSREKKESFPLTVTSAQKNPTAFYLCASSMKRGVAGDTQYFGPGTRLTVL.